The 23 T cell receptor beta chains presented below share a single source sample, sequenced in a study of human T cells and chemical hapten exposure. TCRdb ran MiXCR on the RACE reads and lists one entry per CDR3 protein. Seen here are over 65,000 distinct CDR3 sequences, 11% observed once, and the top ten hold roughly 1.5%. Time point specified: patch test 3, about 24 weeks after DPC sensitization. Treatment reported: therapeutic diphenylcyclopropenone sensitization with weekly scalp DPC. The sample was whole blood, taken in connection with sensitization to the hapten diphenylcyclopropenone (DPC). Receptors originate from a woman between 50 and 59 years old with alopecia areata. Some clones in this sample may be carry-over from other donors' samples.

The genes are TRBV11-2 and TRBJ2-5; 7 positions match TRBD1. Germline V gene lookup returns CDR1 SGHAT and CDR2 FQNNGV. The trim removed 5 bases at V and 0 bases at J, leaving 6 bases unmatched. This CDR3 is built from 15 residues. The CDR3 region is CASSPRTGHQETQYF. In DNA form, the CDR3 reads TGTGCCAGCAGCCCGAGGACAGGTCACCAAGAGACCCAGTACTTC. Combining the CDR3 with reference TRBV11-2 and TRBJ2-5 gives the whole variable domain EAGVAQSPRYKIIEKRQSVAFWCNPISGHATLYWYQQILGQGPKLLIQFQNNGVVDDSQLPKDRFSAERLKGVDSTLKIQPAKLEDSAVYLCASSPRTGHQETQYFGPGTRLLVL.

In its sample, this clonotype was seen many times. The chain joins TRBV9 to TRBJ2-7; a weak D match, TRBD2 (5 bases). The CDR3 covers 14 residues. V dropped 2 bases and J dropped 2 bases, with 11 bases sitting between them. Germline assignment: CDR1 SGDLS and CDR2 YYNGEE. CDR3 loop: CASSVGVSPYEQYF. DNA of the CDR3: TGTGCCAGCAGCGTCGGGGTCTCTCCCTACGAGCAGTACTTC. Drawing the rest from reference TRBV9 and TRBJ2-7, the complete variable domain is DSGVTQTPKHLITATGQRVTLRCSPRSGDLSVYWYQQSLDQGLQFLIQYYNGEERAKGNILERFSAQQFPDLHSELNLSSLELGDSALYFCASSVGVSPYEQYFGPGTRLTVT.

This clonotype was seen only a few times. The chain recombines TRBV19 with TRBJ2-5; D not resolved. Trimming removed 3 bases at V and 2 bases at J, with 10 bases between. The CDR3 sequence is 14 residues long. Germline-derived CDR1 and CDR2 are LNHDA and SQIVND (reference sequence). This CDR3 is CASSIRHRQETQYF. The CDR3 DNA reads TGTGCCAGTAGTATTCGGCACAGACAAGAGACCCAGTACTTC.

This clonotype has a count of ten or more. The gene calls are TRBV7-2 and TRBJ2-3, with 15 bases matching TRBD2. Germline V CDR1 and CDR2: SGHTA, FQGNSA. V gave up 6 bases and J gave up 0 bases; unmatched junction bases: 4. The CDR3 totals 17 residues. CDR3 sequence reads: CASRPGLAGGSTDTQYF. The CDR3 coding sequence is TGTGCCAGCAGGCCGGGACTAGCGGGGGGCAGCACAGATACGCAGTATTTT.

Ten or more counts support this clonotype. The V call is TRBV19, the J call TRBJ2-7; 7 bases fit TRBD1. The junction had 10 bases not matched to a gene; V was cut back by 6 bases and J by 2 bases. Germline V gene data show CDR1 as LNHDA and CDR2 as SQIVND (reference sequence). The CDR3 is 15 amino acids. Here the CDR3 reads CASSSTGLTTYEQYF. CDR3 DNA sequence: TGTGCCAGTAGCTCGACAGGGCTCACGACCTACGAGCAGTACTTC.

This clonotype has only a few counts. The J gene is TRBJ2-1, the V gene TRBV24-1, with a tentative D call TRBD2 (5 bases). The V and J ends lost 2 bases and 1 base respectively, with 14 bases between them. The CDR3 is 17 residues long. Germline V gene data show CDR1 as KGHDR and CDR2 as SFDVKD. CDR3 residues: CATSDSRRAGSYNEQFF. As DNA, the CDR3 is TGTGCCACCAGTGATTCCCGCCGGGCGGGTTCCTACAATGAGCAGTTCTTC.

This clonotype has more than one count but fewer than ten. The chain has TRBV24-1 and TRBJ1-2; D possibly corresponds to TRBD1 (6 bases). Trimming left V 7 bases short and J 4 bases short, with 24 bases between. CDR1 and CDR2 from the germline V gene are KGHDR and SFDVKD. The CDR3 has 17 residues. CDR3 in amino acids: CATSDNSGAGAGYGYTF. The DNA for the CDR3 is TGTGCCACCAGCGACAACAGTGGAGCAGGGGCAGGCTATGGCTACACCTTC.

This clonotype is a singleton in its sample. Possible read error: a much larger clone is one base away. J is TRBJ2-7 and V is TRBV20-1, with D possibly TRBD2 on 6 matching bases. The CDR3 is 14 amino acids. V was clipped by 3 bases and J by 6 bases, with 18 bases between them. CDR1 DFQATT and CDR2 SNEGSKA come from the germline V gene (reference sequence). The CDR3 DNA reads as TGCAGTGCTAGTCGGGAGTTTCAATACGGCGAGCAGTACTTC. Encoded protein: CSASREFQYGEQYF.

A remark on this clonotype: A single base separates this from a much larger clone, so it may be a read error. The rearrangement links TRBV6-2 or TRBV6-3 to TRBJ2-1; perhaps TRBD2 as D (6 bases). Germline CDR1 reads MNHEY; CDR2 reads SVGEGT. The CDR3 is 16 residues long. This chain's CDR3 is CASSTILRTTHKEQFF. CDR3 nucleotide sequence: TGTGCCAGCAGTACTATCCTCAGGACTACACACAAAGAGCAGTTCTTC.

The rearrangement uses TRBV7-8 and TRBJ2-3; 12 nucleotides match TRBD2. This CDR3 has 17 amino acids. J gave up 6 bases and V 5 bases, and 12 bases lay outside the gene matches. The germline V gene encodes CDR1 SGHVS and CDR2 FQNEAQ. The CDR3 sequence: CASSPSGLAGGRDTQYF. In DNA form, the CDR3 reads TGTGCCAGCAGCCCCTCTGGGCTAGCGGGAGGGAGGGATACGCAGTATTTT. The full variable domain, its missing parts supplied by reference TRBV7-8 and TRBJ2-3, is GAGVSQSPRYKVAKRGQDVALRCDPISGHVSLFWYQQALGQGPEFLTYFQNEAQLDKSGLPSDRFFAERPEGSVSTLKIQRTQQEDSAVYLCASSPSGLAGGRDTQYFGPGTRLTVL.

The sample holds a few counts of this clonotype. The gene calls are TRBV12-5 and TRBJ2-1, with D perhaps TRBD1 (5 bases). V gave up 2 bases and J gave up 5 bases, with 13 bases separating them. Germline CDR1 reads LGHNT; CDR2 reads FRNRAP. This CDR3 is 15 amino acids long. The CDR3 DNA reads as TGTGCTAGTGGTTTGTCAGGGTACGGCAACAATGAGCAGTTCTTC. Its protein is CASGLSGYGNNEQFF.

V gene TRBV10-1 combines with J gene TRBJ2-3, with D perhaps TRBD1 (5 bases). Per the germline V gene, CDR1 is WNHNN and CDR2 is SYGVQD (reference sequence). The CDR3 is made up of 13 amino acids. V shed 5 bases and J shed 4 bases, with 10 bases lying between them. The CDR3 sequence: CASSSSGSDTQYF. CDR3 nucleotides: TGCGCCAGCAGTTCCTCAGGGTCAGATACGCAGTATTTT.

This clonotype has a count of ten or more. The J gene is TRBJ2-7, the V gene TRBV5-6; 8 bases are a match to TRBD1. This CDR3 is built from 16 residues. CDR1 SGHDT and CDR2 YYEEEE come from the germline V gene. V dropped 0 bases and J dropped 3; count of bases not matched to a gene: 8. The CDR3 here is CASSLATGGPDYEQYF. The DNA of the CDR3 is TGTGCCAGCAGCTTGGCCACAGGGGGGCCCGACTACGAGCAGTACTTC. The variable domain in full, completed from reference TRBV5-6 and TRBJ2-7, reads DAGVTQSPTHLIKTRGQQVTLRCSPKSGHDTVSWYQQALGQGPQFIFQYYEEEERQRGNFPDRFSGHQFPNYSSELNVNALLLGDSALYLCASSLATGGPDYEQYFGPGTRLTVT.

This clonotype was counted between two and nine times. The V and J genes are TRBV28 and TRBJ1-5, with 8 bases aligning to TRBD1. This CDR3 region has 15 residues. Germline V CDR1 and CDR2: MDHEN, SYDVKM. V shed 3 bases, J shed 7 bases, and the junction held 8 bases outside the gene matches. The CDR3 sequence: CASSLAGGLMQPQHF. The CDR3, as DNA: TGTGCCAGCAGTTTGGCAGGGGGCTTGATGCAGCCCCAGCATTTT.

J is TRBJ1-5 and V is TRBV6-2 or TRBV6-3; D not resolved. Trimming took off 6 bases at V and 2 bases at J, with 14 bases between the two ends. The CDR3 has 15 residues. CDR1 and CDR2 from the germline V gene are MNHEY and SVGEGT. CDR3 coding DNA: TGTGCCAGCAGGAGGACGTCCGGTGGCAATCAGCCCCAGCATTTT. Residues: CASRRTSGGNQPQHF.

This clonotype occurred a few times. This chain links TRBV29-1 with TRBJ1-2, with 7 positions matching TRBD1. The germline CDR1 and CDR2 sequences are SQVTM and ANQGSEA. The CDR3 runs to 11 residues. The V segment lost 8 bases and the J segment 5 bases; nucleotides outside the gene matches: 5. The CDR3 bases are TGCAGCCAATGGACAGGTTATGGCTACACCTTC. It codes for CSQWTGYGYTF.

This clonotype came up many times. The rearrangement joins TRBV3-1 to TRBJ1-1; D is possibly TRBD1 (5 bases). Trimming took off 0 bases at V and 0 bases at J, with 14 bases between the two ends. The CDR3 is made up of 17 amino acids. Per germline, CDR1 LGHDT and CDR2 YNNKEL (reference sequence). In DNA, the CDR3 is TGTGCCAGCAGCCAAGATTTGAGGGCAGGGATGAACACTGAAGCTTTCTTT. This gives the protein CASSQDLRAGMNTEAFF.

This clonotype was recorded many times. This sequence joins TRBV6-2 or TRBV6-3 and TRBJ1-2, with 7 bases aligning to TRBD1. The germline V gene encodes CDR1 MNHEY and CDR2 SVGEGT. V gave up 5 bases and J gave up 4 bases; unmatched junction bases: 10. This CDR3 comprises 15 residues. The CDR3 sequence is CASSPAGQRRYGYTF. As DNA, the CDR3 is TGTGCCAGCAGTCCAGCGGGACAGAGGCGCTATGGCTACACCTTC.

This clonotype has more than one count but fewer than ten. This chain uses TRBV6-1 with TRBJ1-2; D unresolved. V lost 5 bases, J lost 6 bases, and 16 bases lay in between. The length of the CDR3 is 14 residues. Germline V CDR1 and CDR2: MNHNS, SASEGT. The CDR3 loop is CASSQWLFRDGYTF. The DNA of the CDR3 is TGTGCCAGCAGTCAGTGGCTGTTTCGGGATGGCTACACCTTC.

In this sample, this clonotype turned up many times. The rearrangement joins TRBV7-9 to TRBJ1-6, with 9 bases identical to TRBD1. V was pared by 0 bases and J by 12 bases, with 15 bases of the junction left unmatched. Germline V gives CDR1 SEHNR, CDR2 FQNEAQ (reference sequence). The CDR3 has 18 amino acids. CDR3 coding DNA: TGTGCCAGCAGCTTAGCTTTAATCCGGGACAGGGACGGGTTACCCCTCCACTTT. It yields the protein CASSLALIRDRDGLPLHF. Full variable domain (outside the CDR3, taken from reference TRBV7-9 and TRBJ1-6): DTGVSQNPRHKITKRGQNVTFRCDPISEHNRLYWYRQTLGQGPEFLTYFQNEAQLEKSRLLSDRFSAERPKGSFSTLEIQRTEQGDSAMYLCASSLALIRDRDGLPLHFGNGTRLTVT.

Only a few counts were recorded for this clonotype. V usage is TRBV12-2 and J usage is TRBJ2-7; the D segment call TRBD1 is taken from the table without a DNA check. TRBV12-2 is deemed a pseudogene. This CDR3 spans 18 amino acids. CDR3 in DNA: TGTGCAAGTCGCTCCCAAGGGGAAAAAAAGACAGGGCACTACGAGCAGTACTTC. It yields the protein CASRSQGEKKTGHYEQYF.

The sample holds many counts of this clonotype. This chain uses TRBV4-1 with TRBJ1-1, with a possible D match to TRBD1 (6 bases). Between the trimmed V and J ends, which lost 11 bases and 5 bases, there was a span of 18 bases. Germline V CDR1 and CDR2: MGHRA, YSYEKL. The CDR3 is made up of 13 amino acids. CDR3 region: CAGGRGASTEAFF. The CDR3 nucleotides read TGCGCCGGCGGAAGGGGGGCCTCTACTGAAGCTTTCTTT.

This clonotype showed up just a few times. The rearrangement joins TRBV28 to TRBJ1-2; D call uncertain. Trimming cost V 6 bases and J 5 bases, with 19 bases left between them. Germline loops: CDR1 MDHEN, CDR2 SYDVKM. The CDR3 consists of 15 residues. Here the CDR3 DNA reads TGTGCCAGCAGCCTTTGGGGAGAGCTGAATTATGGCTACACCTTC. Protein: CASSLWGELNYGYTF.